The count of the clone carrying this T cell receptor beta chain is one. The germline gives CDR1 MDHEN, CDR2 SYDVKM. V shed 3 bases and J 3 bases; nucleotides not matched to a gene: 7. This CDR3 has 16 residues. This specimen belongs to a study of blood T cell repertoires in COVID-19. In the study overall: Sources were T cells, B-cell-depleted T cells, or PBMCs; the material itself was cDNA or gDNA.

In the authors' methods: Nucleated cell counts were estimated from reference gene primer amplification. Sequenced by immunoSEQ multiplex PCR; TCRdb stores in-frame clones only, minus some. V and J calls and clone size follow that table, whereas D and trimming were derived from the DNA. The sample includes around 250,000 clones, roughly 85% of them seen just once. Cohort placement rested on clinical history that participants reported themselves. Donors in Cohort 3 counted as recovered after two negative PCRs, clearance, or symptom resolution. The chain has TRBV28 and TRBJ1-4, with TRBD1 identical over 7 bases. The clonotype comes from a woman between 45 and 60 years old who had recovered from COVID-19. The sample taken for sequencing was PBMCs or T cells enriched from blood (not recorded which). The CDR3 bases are TGTGCCAGCAGTTTCGACAGGGAGTTGTCTAATGAAAAACTGTTTTTT. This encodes CASSFDRELSNEKLFF. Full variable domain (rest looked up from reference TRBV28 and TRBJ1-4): DVKVTQSSRYLVKRTGEKVFLECVQDMDHENMFWYRQDPGLGLRLIYFSYDVKMKEKGDIPEGYSVSREKKERFSLILESASTNQTSMYLCASSFDRELSNEKLFFGSGTQLSVL.